Described below is a single T cell receptor beta chain sequence and its context. MiXCR, run by TCRdb on the RACE reads, gives a single entry per CDR3 protein. The sample gives approximately 160,000 distinct CDR3 sequences, 28% of which show up once; 2.1% is in the top ten. The time point was: patch test 3, about 24 weeks after DPC sensitization. Treatment described: therapeutic diphenylcyclopropenone sensitization with weekly scalp DPC. Donors were 18 to 70-year-old alopecia patients suitable for DPC. This specimen comes from a study of human T cells and chemical hapten exposure. This TCR was recovered from a woman aged 18-29 years with alopecia areata. Some clones in this sample may be carry-over from other donors' samples. The sequencing used whole blood, collected in connection with sensitization to the hapten diphenylcyclopropenone (DPC).

This chain's CDR3 is CASSLLNQPQHF. The DNA for the CDR3 is TGTGCCAGCAGCTTGTTAAATCAGCCCCAGCATTTT. This chain uses TRBV7-9 with TRBJ1-5, with no clear D. Germline V gene data show CDR1 as SEHNR and CDR2 as FQNEAQ (reference sequence). CDR3 length: 12 residues. V shed 3 bases and J shed 4 bases, with 4 bases lying between them.